These 17 T cell receptor beta chains share one sample of origin, sequenced in a study of blood T cell repertoires in COVID-19. Only in-frame clones appear in the TCRdb table, and some are missing; sequencing was by immunoSEQ multiplex PCR. Of about 340,000 clones listed, about 92% were seen once; the top ten hold roughly 18%. The sample taken for sequencing was PBMCs or T cells enriched from blood (not recorded which). The origin of the receptors is a young woman who had recovered from COVID-19.

The chain couples TRBV29-1 to TRBJ1-1; 8 nucleotides agree with TRBD1. J was trimmed by 7 bases and V by 6 bases; bases with no gene match: 10. The CDR3 runs 13 residues. Germline values: CDR1 SQVTM, CDR2 ANQGSEA. The CDR3 here is CSVTGTGSGEAFF. CDR3 bases: TGCAGCGTCACCGGGACAGGTTCGGGTGAAGCTTTCTTT.

This clone was recorded once. V usage is TRBV3-1 (or the pseudogene TRBV3-2) and J usage is TRBJ1-2; TRBD1 is a possible D gene (5 bases). The CDR3 sequence is 13 residues long. Germline CDR1 is LGHDT and CDR2 is YNNKEL (reference sequence). Trimming removed 2 bases at V and 4 bases at J, with 8 bases between. The CDR3 sequence is CASSQQGTYGYTF. The CDR3 DNA sequence: TGTGCCAGCAGCCAACAGGGTACCTATGGCTACACCTTC.

This chain uses TRBV6-6 with TRBJ2-3; TRBD1 agrees at 7 bases. V trimming: 5 bases; J trimming: 5 bases; junction bases outside the gene matches: 7. The CDR3 extends over 14 amino acids. CDR1 is MNHNY, CDR2 SVGAGI, per germline (reference sequence). The chain's CDR3 is CASSRPGQRDTQYF. The DNA for the CDR3 is TGTGCCAGCAGTCGACCGGGACAGCGAGATACGCAGTATTTT.

The chain links TRBV3-1 (or the pseudogene TRBV3-2) to TRBJ2-1; D may be TRBD2 (6 bases). The V gene lost 4 bases and the J gene lost 6 bases, with 7 bases spanning the gap. Germline CDR1 LGHDT, CDR2 YNNKEL (reference sequence). The CDR3 covers 12 residues. The CDR3 spells CASSPGSNEQFF. CDR3 coding DNA: TGTGCCAGCAGCCCCGGGAGCAATGAGCAGTTCTTC.

This chain joins TRBV5-1 and TRBJ1-4; 11 bases are shared with TRBD1. Germline loops: CDR1 SGHRS, CDR2 YFSETQ. The J segment lost 0 bases and the V segment lost 4 bases, leaving 2 bases of the junction unmatched. There are 16 residues in the CDR3. CDR3 coding DNA: TGCGCCAGCAGCCCGGGACAGGGGGCAACTAATGAAAAACTGTTTTTT. Protein product: CASSPGQGATNEKLFF.

The rearrangement links TRBV2 to TRBJ1-5; tentatively, D is TRBD1 (6 bases). Germline lookup yields CDR1 SNHLY and CDR2 FYNNEI. V shed 9 bases and J shed 0 bases, with 9 bases lying between them. This CDR3 has 13 amino acids. CDR3 sequence: CASQGNSNQPQHF. In nucleotides, the CDR3 is TGTGCCAGTCAGGGGAATAGCAATCAGCCCCAGCATTTT. Filled out from reference TRBV2 and TRBJ1-5, the complete variable domain reads EPEVTQTPSHQVTQMGQEVILRCVPISNHLYFYWYRQILGQKVEFLVSFYNNEISEKSEIFDDQFSVERPDGSNFTLKIRSTKLEDSAMYFCASQGNSNQPQHFGDGTRLSIL.

This rearrangement joins TRBV18 to TRBJ1-2, with D tentatively TRBD1 (5 bases). Germline CDR1 reads KGHSH; CDR2 reads LQKENI. Trimming took off 2 bases at V and 0 bases at J, with 10 bases between the two ends. The CDR3 has 15 residues. In nucleotides, the CDR3 is TGTGCCAGCTCACCAGGGGCTTCAGCTAACTATGGCTACACCTTC. This translates into CASSPGASANYGYTF.

The chain is built from TRBV5-5 and TRBJ2-7; maybe TRBD1 (5 bases). CDR1 is SGHKS and CDR2 is YYEKEE in the germline V gene (reference sequence). The CDR3 totals 14 residues. The V end lost 2 bases, the J end lost 2 bases, and 11 bases lay between the germline ends. CDR3 sequence reads: CASSFKWGPYEQYF. The CDR3 DNA sequence: TGTGCCAGCAGCTTTAAATGGGGCCCCTACGAGCAGTACTTC.

The chain couples TRBV7-2 to TRBJ1-4; 7 positions match TRBD1. V dropped 4 bases and J dropped 8; count of bases not matched to a gene: 7. The CDR3 is made up of 14 amino acids. Germline CDR1 reads SGHTA; CDR2 reads FQGNSA. The CDR3 DNA is TGTGCCAGCAGCTCCGGAGGGGGCCGGGAAAAACTGTTTTTT. It yields the protein CASSSGGGREKLFF. Filled out from reference TRBV7-2 and TRBJ1-4, the complete variable domain reads GAGVSQSPSNKVTEKGKDVELRCDPISGHTALYWYRQSLGQGLEFLIYFQGNSAPDKSGLPSDRFSAERTGGSVSTLTIQRTQQEDSAVYLCASSSGGGREKLFFGSGTQLSVL.

V and J are TRBV28 and TRBJ2-1; tentatively, D is TRBD2 (6 bases). The length of the CDR3 is 12 residues. V was pared by 8 bases and J by 6 bases, with 11 bases between. Germline V gene lookup returns CDR1 MDHEN and CDR2 SYDVKM. The CDR3 here is CASGRTINEQFF. The CDR3, as DNA: TGTGCCAGCGGGAGGACTATCAATGAGCAGTTCTTC.

The CDR3 is CASSPVAGVSYEQYF. The CDR3 DNA is TGTGCCAGCAGCCCCGTAGCGGGGGTCTCCTACGAGCAGTACTTC. The V gene is TRBV9, the J gene TRBJ2-7; TRBD2 aligns across 9 bases. This CDR3 has 15 amino acids. CDR1 is SGDLS and CDR2 is YYNGEE in the germline V gene. The J segment lost 0 bases and the V segment lost 4 bases, leaving 5 bases of the junction unmatched.

The V gene is TRBV5-5, the J gene TRBJ2-7, with D perhaps matching TRBD2 (7 bases). From germline, CDR1 is SGHKS and CDR2 YYEKEE (reference sequence). This CDR3 region has 17 residues. The germline V and J ends were trimmed by 1 base and 5 bases, with 22 bases remaining between them. The CDR3 DNA is TGTGCCAGCAGCTTGTTCACCGCCCGGGGGGCCCGGAACGAGCAGTACTTC. Translated: CASSLFTARGARNEQYF. The whole variable domain, remainder taken from reference TRBV5-5 and TRBJ2-7, is DAGVTQSPTHLIKTRGQQVTLRCSPISGHKSVSWYQQVLGQGPQFIFQYYEKEERGRGNFPDRFSARQFPNYSSELNVNALLLGDSALYLCASSLFTARGARNEQYFGPGTRLTVT.

V usage is TRBV19 and J usage is TRBJ1-1, with 11 bases that match TRBD1. This CDR3 comprises 16 residues. Germline assignment: CDR1 LNHDA and CDR2 SQIVND (reference sequence). V shed 6 bases, J shed 5 bases, and the junction held 11 bases outside the gene matches. The CDR3 DNA reads TGTGCCAGTAGGGAGACGGACAGGGGGCGAGGGACTGAAGCTTTCTTT. Its protein product is CASRETDRGRGTEAFF. The complete variable domain, with remaining parts taken from reference TRBV19 and TRBJ1-1, reads DGGITQSPKYLFRKEGQNVTLSCEQNLNHDAMYWYRQDPGQGLRLIYYSQIVNDFQKGDIAEGYSVSREKKESFPLTVTSAQKNPTAFYLCASRETDRGRGTEAFFGQGTRLTVV.

This rearrangement joins TRBV15 to TRBJ1-1; 7 nucleotides line up with TRBD1. The V gene end was trimmed by 5 bases and the J gene end by 0 bases; junction bases not matched to a gene: 3. The germline V gene has CDR1 LNHNV and CDR2 YYDKDF (reference sequence). This CDR3 is built from 14 residues. The CDR3 here is CATSWGQMNTEAFF. The CDR3 region has the DNA TGTGCCACCAGCTGGGGACAGATGAACACTGAAGCTTTCTTT. Full variable domain (outside the CDR3, taken from reference TRBV15 and TRBJ1-1): DAMVIQNPRYQVTQFGKPVTLSCSQTLNHNVMYWYQQKSSQAPKLLFHYYDKDFNNEADTPDNFQSRRPNTSFCFLDIRSPGLGDTAMYLCATSWGQMNTEAFFGQGTRLTVV.

This clone was detected only once. This sequence joins TRBV3-1 (or the pseudogene TRBV3-2) and TRBJ2-5; TRBD2 is a possible D gene (6 bases). V lost 0 bases to trimming and J lost 1 base, with 18 bases between them. CDR1 LGHDT and CDR2 YNNKEL come from the germline V gene (reference sequence). CDR3 size: 18 residues. CDR3 sequence reads: CASSQDPPGLGLQETQYF. DNA of the CDR3: TGTGCCAGCAGCCAAGACCCCCCGGGACTCGGCCTCCAAGAGACCCAGTACTTC.

As DNA, the CDR3 is TGTGCCAGCAAGAGGTCATCTGGAACGCCCCAGCATTTT. Amino acid sequence: CASKRSSGTPQHF. The chain is built from TRBV2 and TRBJ1-5, with D hard to call. Trimming took off 7 bases at V and 9 bases at J, with 16 bases between the two ends. This CDR3 has 13 amino acids. CDR1 SNHLY and CDR2 FYNNEI come from the germline V gene. Full variable domain (rest looked up from reference TRBV2 and TRBJ1-5): EPEVTQTPSHQVTQMGQEVILRCVPISNHLYFYWYRQILGQKVEFLVSFYNNEISEKSEIFDDQFSVERPDGSNFTLKIRSTKLEDSAMYFCASKRSSGTPQHFGDGTRLSIL.

The gene calls are TRBV18 and TRBJ2-3; 7 bases are a match to TRBD1. V was clipped by 1 base and J by 2 bases; unmatched bases: 9. Germline CDR1 KGHSH, CDR2 LQKENI. The CDR3 sequence is 17 residues long. The CDR3 nucleotides are TGTGCCAGCTCACCACAAAACAGGGGAAGGTACACAGATACGCAGTATTTT. Its protein is CASSPQNRGRYTDTQYF.